This is a list of T cell receptor beta chains from one sample in a study of response to subunit inactivated influenza vaccine. TCRdb reprocessed the RT-PCR reads via MiXCR and lists one record per CDR3 protein. The data show about 520,000 distinct CDR3 sequences, roughly 7.6% seen once. The sequencing used PBMCs from blood, collected around 25 months after vaccination. Source of these receptors: a man between 45 and 75 years old who received an inactivated influenza vaccine. The CDR3 runs from the conserved cysteine through the conserved F or W. The D gene is left open where the match is weak.

length: 13
D: -
V: TRBV9
CDR3: CASSVALEETQYF

length: 13
D: -
V: TRBV7-2
CDR3: CASSLDWTNEQFF

length: 13
D: -
V: TRBV11-2
CDR3: CASAASSYNEQFF

length: 14
D: -
V: TRBV9
CDR3: CASSAPSVADTQYF

length: 15
D: TRBD2
V: TRBV28
CDR3: CASSFNSGKTYEQYF

length: 16
D: -
V: TRBV10-3
CDR3: CAISDPGPERWNEQFF

length: 13
D: TRBD2
V: TRBV2
CDR3: CASGRSGDQTQYF

length: 12
D: -
V: TRBV3-1
CDR3: CASSHLGYEQYF

length: 15
D: -
V: TRBV5-1
CDR3: CASRAGPVDTGELFF

length: 12
D: -
V: TRBV6-1
CDR3: CASSAYYNEQFF

length: 17
D: TRBD1
V: TRBV4-1
CDR3: CASSHPNRDRLNYGYTF

length: 15
D: -
V: TRBV12-3/TRBV12-4
CDR3: CASNTGLPRGGELFF

length: 17
D: -
V: TRBV21-1
CDR3: CASSKGGGISGANVLTF

length: 14
D: TRBD1
V: TRBV29-1
CDR3: CSVATGGLGTEAFF

length: 14
D: TRBD1
V: TRBV5-1
CDR3: CASGQGAVNEKLFF

length: 13
D: -
V: TRBV19
CDR3: CASMTSLADTQYF

length: 13
D: -
V: TRBV20-1
CDR3: CSATPRTTDEQYF

length: 14
D: -
V: TRBV25-1
CDR3: CASSDRVGRETQYF

length: 14
D: -
V: TRBV19
CDR3: CASSETGTKGGYTF

length: 16
D: TRBD1
V: TRBV28
CDR3: CASSPHHQGAPTEAFF

length: 14
D: -
V: TRBV12-3/TRBV12-4
CDR3: CASSFVGQNTEAFF